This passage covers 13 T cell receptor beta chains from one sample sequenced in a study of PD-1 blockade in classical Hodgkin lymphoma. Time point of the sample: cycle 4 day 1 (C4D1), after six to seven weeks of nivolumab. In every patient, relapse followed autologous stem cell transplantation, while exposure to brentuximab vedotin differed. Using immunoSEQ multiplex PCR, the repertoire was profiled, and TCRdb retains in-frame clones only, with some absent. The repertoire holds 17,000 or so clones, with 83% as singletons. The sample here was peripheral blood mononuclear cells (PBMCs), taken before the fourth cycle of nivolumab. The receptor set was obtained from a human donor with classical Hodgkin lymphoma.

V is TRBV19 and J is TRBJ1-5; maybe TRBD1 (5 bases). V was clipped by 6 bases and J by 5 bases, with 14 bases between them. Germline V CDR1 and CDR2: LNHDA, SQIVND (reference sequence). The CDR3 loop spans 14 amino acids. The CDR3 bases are TGTGCCAGTAGAACCCGGGCAGGGCATCAGCCCCAGCATTTT. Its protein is CASRTRAGHQPQHF. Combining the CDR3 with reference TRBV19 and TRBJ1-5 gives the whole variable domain DGGITQSPKYLFRKEGQNVTLSCEQNLNHDAMYWYRQDPGQGLRLIYYSQIVNDFQKGDIAEGYSVSREKKESFPLTVTSAQKNPTAFYLCASRTRAGHQPQHFGDGTRLSIL.

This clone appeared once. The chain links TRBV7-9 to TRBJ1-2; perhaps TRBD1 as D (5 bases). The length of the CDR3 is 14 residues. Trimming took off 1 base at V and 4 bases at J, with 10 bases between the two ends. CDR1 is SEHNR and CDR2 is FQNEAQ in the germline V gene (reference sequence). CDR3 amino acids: CASSLDQGVYGYTF. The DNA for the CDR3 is TGTGCCAGCAGCTTAGACCAAGGGGTCTATGGCTACACCTTC.

The CDR3 is CASSQEAGGGNTIYF. The CDR3 nucleotides are TGCGCCAGCAGCCAAGAGGCAGGGGGTGGAAACACCATATATTTT. The J gene is TRBJ1-3, the V gene TRBV4-1; 7 bases are a match to TRBD1. Germline V gene data show CDR1 as MGHRA and CDR2 as YSYEKL. The CDR3 is 15 amino acids. With 0 bases clipped from V and 3 bases from J, the junction kept 2 bases outside the gene matches.

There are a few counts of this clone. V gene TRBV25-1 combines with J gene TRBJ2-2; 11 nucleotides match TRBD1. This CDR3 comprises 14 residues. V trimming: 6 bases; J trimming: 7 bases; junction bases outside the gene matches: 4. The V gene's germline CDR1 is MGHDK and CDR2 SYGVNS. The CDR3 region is CASRGQGAGGELFF. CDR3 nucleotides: TGTGCCAGCAGAGGACAGGGGGCGGGCGGGGAGCTGTTTTTT.

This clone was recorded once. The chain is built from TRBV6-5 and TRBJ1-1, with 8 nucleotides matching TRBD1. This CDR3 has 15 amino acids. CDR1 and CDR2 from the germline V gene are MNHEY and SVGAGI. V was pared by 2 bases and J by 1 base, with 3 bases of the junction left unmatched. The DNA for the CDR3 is TGTGCCAGCAGTTACACCACAGGGGGGAACACTGAAGCTTTCTTT. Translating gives CASSYTTGGNTEAFF.

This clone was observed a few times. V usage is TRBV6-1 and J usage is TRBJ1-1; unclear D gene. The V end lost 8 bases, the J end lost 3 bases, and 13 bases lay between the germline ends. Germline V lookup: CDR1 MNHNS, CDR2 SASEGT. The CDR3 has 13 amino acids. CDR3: CASDGRSYTEAFF. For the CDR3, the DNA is TGTGCCAGCGATGGGAGGTCTTACACTGAAGCTTTCTTT.

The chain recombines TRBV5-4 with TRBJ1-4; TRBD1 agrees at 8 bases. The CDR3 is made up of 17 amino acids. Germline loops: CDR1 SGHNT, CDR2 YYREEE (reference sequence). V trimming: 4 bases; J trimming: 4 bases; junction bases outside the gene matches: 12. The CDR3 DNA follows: TGTGCCAGCAGCAGAGGACAGGGCGAGGGGCTTAATGAAAAACTGTTTTTT. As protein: CASSRGQGEGLNEKLFF. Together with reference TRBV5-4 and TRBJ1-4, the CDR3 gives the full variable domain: ETGVTQSPTHLIKTRGQQVTLRCSSQSGHNTVSWYQQALGQGPQFIFQYYREEENGRGNFPPRFSGLQFPNYSSELNVNALELDDSALYLCASSRGQGEGLNEKLFFGSGTQLSVL.

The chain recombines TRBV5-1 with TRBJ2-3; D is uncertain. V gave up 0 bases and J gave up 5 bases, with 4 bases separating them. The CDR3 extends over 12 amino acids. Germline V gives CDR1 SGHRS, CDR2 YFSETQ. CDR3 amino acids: CASSLAGDTQYF. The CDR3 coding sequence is TGCGCCAGCAGCTTGGCCGGAGATACGCAGTATTTT. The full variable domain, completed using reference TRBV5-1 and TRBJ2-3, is KAGVTQTPRYLIKTRGQQVTLSCSPISGHRSVSWYQQTPGQGLQFLFEYFSETQRNKGNFPGRFSGRQFSNSRSEMNVSTLELGDSALYLCASSLAGDTQYFGPGTRLTVL.

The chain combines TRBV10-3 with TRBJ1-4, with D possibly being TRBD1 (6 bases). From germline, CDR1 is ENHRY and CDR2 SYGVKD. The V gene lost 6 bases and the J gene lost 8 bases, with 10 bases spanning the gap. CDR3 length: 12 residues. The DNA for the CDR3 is TGTGCCATCAGCAGGGGAGGGGAAAAACTGTTTTTT. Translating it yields CAISRGGEKLFF.

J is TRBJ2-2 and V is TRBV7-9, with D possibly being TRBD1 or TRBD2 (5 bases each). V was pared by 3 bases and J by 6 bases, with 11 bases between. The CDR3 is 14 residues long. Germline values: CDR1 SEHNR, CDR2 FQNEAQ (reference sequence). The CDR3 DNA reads TGTGCCAGCAGCTTGGGGGACGTTTCCGGGGAGCTGTTTTTT. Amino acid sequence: CASSLGDVSGELFF.

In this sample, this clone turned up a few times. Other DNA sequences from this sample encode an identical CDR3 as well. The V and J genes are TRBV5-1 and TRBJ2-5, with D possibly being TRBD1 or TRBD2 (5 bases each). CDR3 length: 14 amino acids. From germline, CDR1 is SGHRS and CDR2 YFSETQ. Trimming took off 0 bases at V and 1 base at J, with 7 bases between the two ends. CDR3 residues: CASSLGGIQETQYF. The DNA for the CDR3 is TGCGCCAGCAGCTTGGGGGGGATCCAAGAGACCCAGTACTTC. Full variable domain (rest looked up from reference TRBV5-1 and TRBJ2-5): KAGVTQTPRYLIKTRGQQVTLSCSPISGHRSVSWYQQTPGQGLQFLFEYFSETQRNKGNFPGRFSGRQFSNSRSEMNVSTLELGDSALYLCASSLGGIQETQYFGPGTRLLVL.

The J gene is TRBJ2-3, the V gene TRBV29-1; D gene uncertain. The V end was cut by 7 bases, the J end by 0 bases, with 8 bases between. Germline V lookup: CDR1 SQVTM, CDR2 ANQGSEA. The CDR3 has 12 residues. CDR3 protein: CSGDTSTDTQYF. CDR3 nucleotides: TGCAGCGGGGATACTAGCACAGATACGCAGTATTTT.

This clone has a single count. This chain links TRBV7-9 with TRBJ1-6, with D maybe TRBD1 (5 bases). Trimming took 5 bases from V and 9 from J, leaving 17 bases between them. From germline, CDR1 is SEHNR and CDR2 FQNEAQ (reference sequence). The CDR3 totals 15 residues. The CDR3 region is CASSPGTGAISPLHF. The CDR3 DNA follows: TGTGCCAGCAGCCCAGGTACAGGAGCCATTTCACCCCTCCACTTT.